This entry features one T cell receptor beta chain sequence. Its antigen is unknown. Clones were sequenced by immunoSEQ multiplex PCR, and TCRdb holds only the in-frame ones, with some missing. The sample has roughly 100,000 clones; roughly four fifths are singletons. The CDR3 contains 17 residues. From germline, CDR1 is KGHSH and CDR2 LQKENI. J lost 0 bases, V lost 1 base, and 3 bases had no gene match. The data belong to a study of OX40 agonist ivuxolimab in advanced cancers. Study-level points and caveats: CD8+ T cells were the subset that, on average, had more expanded clones than CD4+.

The V gene is TRBV18, the J gene TRBJ2-6, with 7 nucleotides matching TRBD2. The source material was CD4+ or CD8+ T cells sorted from blood, sampled in a trial of the OX40 agonist ivuxolimab. This clonotype was obtained from an adult with an advanced solid tumor such as melanoma, head and neck, liver or kidney cancer. CDR3 DNA: TGTGCCAGCTCACCACGGGAGGGCAACTCTGGGGCCAACGTCCTGACTTTC. Its protein product is CASSPREGNSGANVLTF.